This is a list of T cell receptor beta chains from one sample in a study of blood T cell repertoires in COVID-19. The table came from immunoSEQ multiplex PCR; TCRdb's copy has only in-frame clones and leaves some out. The sample carries about 200,000 clones, 60% to 85% recorded once. Sequenced input: peripheral blood. The receptors derive from a woman between 65 and 79 years old with acute or convalescent COVID-19. Both conserved end residues are part of each CDR3. D genes are given only for firm matches. Expanded clones get a size class; other rows say once, few or many, or leave the size out.

j_call: TRBJ2-5; clone_size: few; d_call: TRBD1; v_call: TRBV2; cdr3_nt: TGTGCCAGCAGAGGAGACAGGGGTGGGGAGACCCAGTACTTC; cdr3_aa: CASRGDRGGETQYF
j_call: TRBJ2-2; clone_size: few; d_call: TRBD1; v_call: TRBV7-3; cdr3_nt: TGTGCCAGCAGCGCGACAGGGACCGGGGAGCTGTTTTTT; cdr3_aa: CASSATGTGELFF
j_call: TRBJ2-7; clone_size: many; d_call: TRBD2; v_call: TRBV29-1; cdr3_nt: TGCAGCGTTTTTGGACTAGCAAGGGACGAGCAGTACTTC; cdr3_aa: CSVFGLARDEQYF
j_call: TRBJ1-2; clone_size: many; d_call: TRBD1; v_call: TRBV19; cdr3_nt: TGTGCCAGTAGACCATCAGGGGGTCTAGGCTATGGCTACACCTTC; cdr3_aa: CASRPSGGLGYGYTF
j_call: TRBJ1-1; clone_size: .; d_call: .; v_call: TRBV7-8; cdr3_nt: TGTGCCAGCAGCGACCCTCACAGGGCGTACGCTGAAGCTTTCTTT; cdr3_aa: CASSDPHRAYAEAFF
j_call: TRBJ1-5; clone_size: .; d_call: .; v_call: TRBV2; cdr3_nt: TGTGCCAGCAGTGAGTATCAGTCTAATCAGCCCCAGCATTTT; cdr3_aa: CASSEYQSNQPQHF
j_call: TRBJ2-1; clone_size: few; d_call: TRBD1; v_call: TRBV28; cdr3_nt: TGTGCCAGCAGTCGTGGGGGCTGGGACAGGGTCTACAATGAGCAGTTCTTC; cdr3_aa: CASSRGGWDRVYNEQFF
j_call: TRBJ1-2; clone_size: once; d_call: .; v_call: TRBV7-2; cdr3_nt: TGTGCCGGGAGGCAGGGCAACTATGGCTACACCTTC; cdr3_aa: CAGRQGNYGYTF
j_call: TRBJ1-1; clone_size: few; d_call: .; v_call: TRBV3-1/TRBV3-2; cdr3_nt: TGTGCCAGCAGCCCGCGCGGGGGGAAGGTCACTGAAGCTTTCTTT; cdr3_aa: CASSPRGGKVTEAFF
j_call: TRBJ1-1; clone_size: .; d_call: TRBD1; v_call: TRBV5-4; cdr3_nt: TGTGCCAGCAGCTTACAGGGGTTCGGGAACACTGAAGCTTTCTTT; cdr3_aa: CASSLQGFGNTEAFF
j_call: TRBJ1-6; clone_size: few; d_call: .; v_call: TRBV2; cdr3_nt: TGTGCCAGCAGGGATAGCGGACGGCCTTCACCCCTCCACTTT; cdr3_aa: CASRDSGRPSPLHF
j_call: TRBJ2-7; clone_size: .; d_call: TRBD2; v_call: TRBV27; cdr3_nt: TGTGCCAGCAGCCCTGGGAGCGGGAGGTTCTACGAGCAGTACTTC; cdr3_aa: CASSPGSGRFYEQYF
j_call: TRBJ2-5; clone_size: few; d_call: .; v_call: TRBV5-1; cdr3_nt: TGCGCCAGCAGCTTAGGGGTATCGGAAGAGACCCAGTACTTC; cdr3_aa: CASSLGVSEETQYF
j_call: TRBJ2-1; clone_size: .; d_call: .; v_call: TRBV7-3; cdr3_nt: TGTGCCAGCAGCTTAAGCCCTCGGTTTACTACCTACAATGAGCAGTTCTTC; cdr3_aa: CASSLSPRFTTYNEQFF
j_call: TRBJ2-1; clone_size: .; d_call: .; v_call: TRBV28; cdr3_nt: TGTGCCAGCAGGATGGACTTGGGATTGGGCAATGAGCAGTTCTTC; cdr3_aa: CASRMDLGLGNEQFF
j_call: TRBJ2-2; clone_size: many; d_call: TRBD1; v_call: TRBV7-6; cdr3_nt: TGTGCCAGCAGCTTAGAAGGGGGCTTAAAGGGACGGTCCGGGGAGCTGTTTTTT; cdr3_aa: CASSLEGGLKGRSGELFF
j_call: TRBJ2-3; clone_size: .; d_call: TRBD2; v_call: TRBV6-5; cdr3_nt: TGTGCCAGCAGTTACTCTAGCGGGAGTGTTCCAGATACGCAGTATTTT; cdr3_aa: CASSYSSGSVPDTQYF
j_call: TRBJ1-1; clone_size: few; d_call: .; v_call: TRBV6-5; cdr3_nt: TGTGCCAGCAGAAATACAGTGAACACTGAAGCTTTCTTT; cdr3_aa: CASRNTVNTEAFF
j_call: TRBJ2-3; clone_size: .; d_call: .; v_call: TRBV5-1; cdr3_nt: TGCGCCAGCAGCTTCCAGGACAGCGGCACGGATACGCAGTATTTT; cdr3_aa: CASSFQDSGTDTQYF
j_call: TRBJ2-7; clone_size: .; d_call: .; v_call: TRBV5-1; cdr3_nt: TGCGCCAGCAGCTTGGACTTCTACGAGCAGTACTTC; cdr3_aa: CASSLDFYEQYF
j_call: TRBJ2-7; clone_size: once; d_call: TRBD2; v_call: TRBV10-2; cdr3_nt: TGCGCCAGCAGGGTAGCGGGTAGGTCCTACGAGCAGTACTTC; cdr3_aa: CASRVAGRSYEQYF
j_call: TRBJ2-1; clone_size: .; d_call: TRBD2; v_call: TRBV3-1/TRBV3-2; cdr3_nt: TGTGCCAGCAGCCGTAGCGGGAGCGGGTGGGACAATGAGCAGTTCTTC; cdr3_aa: CASSRSGSGWDNEQFF
j_call: TRBJ2-1; clone_size: .; d_call: .; v_call: TRBV30; cdr3_nt: TGTGCCTGGAGGGCAAGCTCCTACAATGAGCAGTTCTTC; cdr3_aa: CAWRASSYNEQFF
j_call: TRBJ1-5; clone_size: .; d_call: .; v_call: TRBV18; cdr3_nt: TGTGCCAGCTCCTCCCGTGGGCGGGATCAGCCCCAGCATTTT; cdr3_aa: CASSSRGRDQPQHF
j_call: TRBJ1-2; clone_size: .; d_call: .; v_call: TRBV2; cdr3_nt: TGTGCCAGCTCCTCAGGAGCGGAAGGCTACACCTTC; cdr3_aa: CASSSGAEGYTF
j_call: TRBJ1-2; clone_size: .; d_call: .; v_call: TRBV28; cdr3_nt: TGTGCCAGCAGTTTAACAGGCGCCTATGGCTACACCTTC; cdr3_aa: CASSLTGAYGYTF
j_call: TRBJ2-2; clone_size: .; d_call: TRBD1; v_call: TRBV24-1; cdr3_nt: TGTGCCACCAGTGATTTGGAGACAGGGGGGATCCCCGGGGAGCTGTTTTTT; cdr3_aa: CATSDLETGGIPGELFF
j_call: TRBJ1-1; clone_size: .; d_call: .; v_call: TRBV6-5; cdr3_nt: TGTGCCAGCAGCCCCATCTCCGGGGCTTTCTTT; cdr3_aa: CASSPISGAFF
j_call: TRBJ1-1; clone_size: few; d_call: .; v_call: TRBV5-1; cdr3_nt: TGCGCCAGCAGCTTGGTTGCAGGGGCGCAAACTGAAGCTTTCTTT; cdr3_aa: CASSLVAGAQTEAFF
j_call: TRBJ1-5; clone_size: .; d_call: TRBD1; v_call: TRBV6-5; cdr3_nt: TGTGCCAGCAGTTCCGGGACAGTGGGAAATCAGCCCCAGCATTTT; cdr3_aa: CASSSGTVGNQPQHF
j_call: TRBJ2-7; clone_size: once; d_call: TRBD1; v_call: TRBV5-1; cdr3_nt: TGCGCCAGCAGCCCCTGGGGGACAGCTAACTACGAGCAGTACTTC; cdr3_aa: CASSPWGTANYEQYF
j_call: TRBJ2-7; clone_size: .; d_call: .; v_call: TRBV5-1; cdr3_nt: TGCGCCAGCAGCAGAGGCGGGCAAGCCTACGAGCAGTACTTC; cdr3_aa: CASSRGGQAYEQYF
j_call: TRBJ1-1; clone_size: .; d_call: TRBD1; v_call: TRBV28; cdr3_nt: TGTGCCAGCAGGGGACAGCTGAACACTGAAGCTTTCTTT; cdr3_aa: CASRGQLNTEAFF
j_call: TRBJ1-1; clone_size: once; d_call: TRBD1; v_call: TRBV7-9; cdr3_nt: TGTGCCAGCAGCTTCCGGACAGGGGGCACTGAAGCTTTCTTT; cdr3_aa: CASSFRTGGTEAFF
j_call: TRBJ2-1; clone_size: .; d_call: TRBD2; v_call: TRBV20-1; cdr3_nt: TGCAGTGCTAGGACTAGCCGTGAGCAGTTCTTC; cdr3_aa: CSARTSREQFF
j_call: TRBJ2-3; clone_size: .; d_call: .; v_call: TRBV28; cdr3_nt: TGTGCCAGCAGTTCCCGCCGGGATACCACAGATACGCAGTATTTT; cdr3_aa: CASSSRRDTTDTQYF
j_call: TRBJ2-1; clone_size: .; d_call: TRBD2; v_call: TRBV19; cdr3_nt: TGTGCCAGTAGTCCAACGACTAGCGGGAGGTTCCACAATGAGCAGTTCTTC; cdr3_aa: CASSPTTSGRFHNEQFF
j_call: TRBJ1-1; clone_size: .; d_call: TRBD1; v_call: TRBV4-2; cdr3_nt: TGTGCCAGCAGCCAACGGGACAGGGGTGACACTGAAGCTTTCTTT; cdr3_aa: CASSQRDRGDTEAFF
j_call: TRBJ1-6; clone_size: .; d_call: .; v_call: TRBV7-9; cdr3_nt: TGTGCCAGCAGCCCTTATAATTCACCCCTCCACTTT; cdr3_aa: CASSPYNSPLHF
j_call: TRBJ1-2; clone_size: .; d_call: TRBD1; v_call: TRBV10-3; cdr3_nt: TGTGCCATCAGAGGGGGACAGGAGAATTATGGCTACACCTTC; cdr3_aa: CAIRGGQENYGYTF
j_call: TRBJ2-7; clone_size: .; d_call: .; v_call: TRBV9; cdr3_nt: TGTGCCAGCAGCGTAGCTACCTGGACACCTACCTACGAGCAGTACTTC; cdr3_aa: CASSVATWTPTYEQYF
j_call: TRBJ2-7; clone_size: few; d_call: TRBD2; v_call: TRBV7-9; cdr3_nt: TGTGCCAGCAGAAGAAGCGGGAGGTCCTACGAGCAGTACTTC; cdr3_aa: CASRRSGRSYEQYF
j_call: TRBJ2-3; clone_size: once; d_call: .; v_call: TRBV7-2; cdr3_nt: TGTGCCAGCAGCTTAGTGCGTAGTCGGGGGAGCACAGATACGCAGTATTTT; cdr3_aa: CASSLVRSRGSTDTQYF
j_call: TRBJ1-3; clone_size: .; d_call: .; v_call: TRBV7-9; cdr3_nt: TGTGCCAGCAGCCCTCTCGGGGAGTTTGGAAACACCATATATTTT; cdr3_aa: CASSPLGEFGNTIYF
j_call: TRBJ2-7; clone_size: .; d_call: .; v_call: TRBV5-6; cdr3_nt: TGTGCCAGCAGCCCACTACTCAGCGAGAGCTACGAGCAGTACTTC; cdr3_aa: CASSPLLSESYEQYF
j_call: TRBJ2-2; clone_size: once; d_call: TRBD2; v_call: TRBV11-2; cdr3_nt: TGTGCCAGCAGCTCCCTAGCGGCGAACACCGGGGAGCTGTTTTTT; cdr3_aa: CASSSLAANTGELFF
j_call: TRBJ2-1; clone_size: .; d_call: .; v_call: TRBV19; cdr3_nt: TGTGCCAGTGAGACGGGTGGAACCAATGAGCAGTTCTTC; cdr3_aa: CASETGGTNEQFF
j_call: TRBJ1-1; clone_size: .; d_call: .; v_call: TRBV28; cdr3_nt: TGTGCCAGCAGTTTATTTTTCAGGACTGAAGCTTTCTTT; cdr3_aa: CASSLFFRTEAFF
j_call: TRBJ1-5; clone_size: .; d_call: .; v_call: TRBV28; cdr3_nt: TGTGCCAGCAGTGAGGAAAAATATAGCAATCAGCCCCAGCATTTT; cdr3_aa: CASSEEKYSNQPQHF
j_call: TRBJ2-1; clone_size: .; d_call: TRBD2; v_call: TRBV13; cdr3_nt: TGTGCCAGCAGCTTAGGAGTGACTAGCGGGGAGATCTACAATGAGCAGTTCTTC; cdr3_aa: CASSLGVTSGEIYNEQFF
j_call: TRBJ1-3; clone_size: .; d_call: .; v_call: TRBV3-1/TRBV3-2; cdr3_nt: TGTGCCAGCAGCCAACCAGGGTTTGGAAACACCATATATTTT; cdr3_aa: CASSQPGFGNTIYF
j_call: TRBJ1-1; clone_size: .; d_call: .; v_call: TRBV18; cdr3_nt: TGTGCCAGCTCACCACCCTCGGGGGTCGCCACTGAAGCTTTCTTT; cdr3_aa: CASSPPSGVATEAFF
j_call: TRBJ1-2; clone_size: few; d_call: TRBD1; v_call: TRBV6-5; cdr3_nt: TGTGCCAGCACTATAACAGGGGGCTCGACCTATGGCTACACCTTC; cdr3_aa: CASTITGGSTYGYTF
j_call: TRBJ1-1; clone_size: few; d_call: TRBD1; v_call: TRBV7-9; cdr3_nt: TGTGCCAGCAGCACACGGACAGGGGACACTGAAGCTTTCTTT; cdr3_aa: CASSTRTGDTEAFF
j_call: TRBJ2-6; clone_size: .; d_call: TRBD1; v_call: TRBV2; cdr3_nt: TGTGCCAGCAGTGGGGACAGGGTCCTTTCTGGGGCCAACGTCCTGACTTTC; cdr3_aa: CASSGDRVLSGANVLTF
j_call: TRBJ2-1; clone_size: .; d_call: .; v_call: TRBV28; cdr3_nt: TGTGCCAGCAGTTTTCGGTTCGACAGTATCTACAATGAGCAGTTCTTC; cdr3_aa: CASSFRFDSIYNEQFF
j_call: TRBJ2-4; clone_size: .; d_call: .; v_call: TRBV14; cdr3_nt: TGTGCCAGCAGCCAAGGGGCAGAAGTAGCCAAAAACATTCAGTACTTC; cdr3_aa: CASSQGAEVAKNIQYF